This T cell receptor beta chain was captured in a study of cytomegalovirus exposure and HLA in healthy donors. To note about this clone: Its antigen is undetermined.

Repertoires were generated with immunoSEQ multiplex PCR, while TCRdb's copy carries only in-frame clones and drops some. Of 150,000 to 200,000 clones listed, approximately 84% are singletons. General study results and limits: A subsequent analysis found that TCR clusters from the first cohort also tended to co-occur in the 120 or so validation repertoires, with 90% to 95% of cluster scores above 0. Reports described diagnosis of cytomegalovirus status by the classifier as highly specific and sensitive.

V shed 3 bases and J shed 1 base, with 16 bases lying between them. From germline, CDR1 is SGHRS and CDR2 YFSETQ. This CDR3 is built from 16 residues. Input material: PBMCs. The clonotype originates from a woman aged 18 to 35 in good health and CMV-seropositive. This chain links TRBV5-1 with TRBJ1-1; D gene uncertain. CDR3 DNA: TGCGCCAGCAGCTCAATCCTCTTAGCTGGGAACACTGAAGCTTTCTTT. Translating it yields CASSSILLAGNTEAFF.